This T cell receptor (beta chain) was documented in a study of blood T cell repertoires in COVID-19. V was cut by 0 bases and J by 2 bases, with 11 bases left in between. Germline-derived CDR1 and CDR2 are SGDLS and YYNGEE. This CDR3 comprises 15 residues. The repertoire was sequenced with immunoSEQ multiplex PCR; TCRdb's copy has only in-frame clones and lacks some. The data contain 110,000 or so clones, about 88% of them seen just once; the ten biggest clones take up about 3.6%. This TCR derives from a man aged 40-49 years with acute or convalescent COVID-19. Sequencing was done on a sample of peripheral blood. This chain uses TRBV9 with TRBJ1-1; D may be TRBD1 (6 bases). Written as DNA, the CDR3 is TGTGCCAGCAGCGTAGGCTCAGGGGTTAACACTGAAGCTTTCTTT. Its translation is CASSVGSGVNTEAFF.